This T cell receptor beta chain stems from a study of PD-1 blockade in classical Hodgkin lymphoma. Study conclusions and caveats: A significant rise in TCR diversity by C4D1 was seen for CD4+ but not CD8+ cells. Lower baseline TCR diversity marked trial partial responders and progressors. Newly diagnosed patients reportedly had lower baseline TCR diversity than healthy donors.

Sequencing used immunoSEQ multiplex PCR; TCRdb keeps in-frame clones, though not all of them. The table lists tens of thousands of clones, around 78% of them singletons. The ends were cut back, 6 bases at V and 5 bases at J, with 22 bases in the middle. Germline V lookup: CDR1 ENHRY, CDR2 SYGVKD. The CDR3 is 16 amino acids. Time point described: cycle 4 day 1 (C4D1), after 5 to 7 weeks of nivolumab. All the patients suffered relapse after autologous stem cell transplantation, and brentuximab vedotin exposure differed. Comment on this clone: The antigen is undetermined.

This sample comprised peripheral blood mononuclear cells (PBMCs), obtained before the fourth cycle of nivolumab. This clonotype was sampled from a human donor with classical Hodgkin lymphoma. V usage is TRBV10-3 and J usage is TRBJ2-5; the D gene is possibly TRBD2 (6 bases). CDR3 in amino acids: CAIRPDSPSVWETQYF. CDR3 in DNA: TGTGCCATCAGACCAGACTCTCCTAGCGTTTGGGAGACCCAGTACTTC.